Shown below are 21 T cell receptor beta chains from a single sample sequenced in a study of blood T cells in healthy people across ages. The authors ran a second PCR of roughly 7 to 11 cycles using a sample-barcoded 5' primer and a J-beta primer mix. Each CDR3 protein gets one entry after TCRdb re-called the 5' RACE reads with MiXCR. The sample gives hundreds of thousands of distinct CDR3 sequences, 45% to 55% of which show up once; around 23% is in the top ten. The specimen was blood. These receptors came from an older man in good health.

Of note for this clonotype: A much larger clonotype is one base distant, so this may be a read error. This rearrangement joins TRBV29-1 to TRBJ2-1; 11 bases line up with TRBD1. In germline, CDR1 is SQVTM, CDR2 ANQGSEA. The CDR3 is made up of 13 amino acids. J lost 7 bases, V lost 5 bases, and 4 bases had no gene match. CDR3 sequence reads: CSVMDRGRNEQFF. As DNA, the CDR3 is TGCAGCGTTATGGACAGGGGGCGTAATGAGCAGTTCTTC.

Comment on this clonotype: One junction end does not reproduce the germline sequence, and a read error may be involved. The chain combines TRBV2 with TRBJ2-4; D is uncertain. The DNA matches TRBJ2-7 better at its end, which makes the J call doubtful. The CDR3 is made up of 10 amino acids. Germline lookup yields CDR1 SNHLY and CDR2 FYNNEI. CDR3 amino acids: CAGSRYEQYF. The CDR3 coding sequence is TGTGCCGGCAGCCGGTACGAGCAGTACTTC.

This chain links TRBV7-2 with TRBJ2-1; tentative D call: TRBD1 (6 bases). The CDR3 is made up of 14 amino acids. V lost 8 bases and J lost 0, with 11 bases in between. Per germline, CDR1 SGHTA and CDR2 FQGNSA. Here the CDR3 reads CASVGASSYNEQFF. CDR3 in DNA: TGTGCCAGCGTGGGGGCTAGCTCCTACAATGAGCAGTTCTTC. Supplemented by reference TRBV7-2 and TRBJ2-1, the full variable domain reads GAGVSQSPSNKVTEKGKDVELRCDPISGHTALYWYRQSLGQGLEFLIYFQGNSAPDKSGLPSDRFSAERTGGSVSTLTIQRTQQEDSAVYLCASVGASSYNEQFFGPGTRLTVL.

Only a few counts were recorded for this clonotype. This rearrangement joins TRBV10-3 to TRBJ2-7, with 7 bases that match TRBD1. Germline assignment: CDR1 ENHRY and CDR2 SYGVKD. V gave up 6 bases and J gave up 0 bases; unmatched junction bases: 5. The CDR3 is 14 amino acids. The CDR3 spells CAISPGGSSYEQYF. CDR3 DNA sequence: TGTGCCATCAGCCCAGGGGGATCCTCCTACGAGCAGTACTTC.

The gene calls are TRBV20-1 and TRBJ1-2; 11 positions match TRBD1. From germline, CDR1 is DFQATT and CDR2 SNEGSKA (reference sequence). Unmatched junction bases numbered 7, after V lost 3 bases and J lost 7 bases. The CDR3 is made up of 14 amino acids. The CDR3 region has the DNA TGCAGTGCTAGTCCCGGGACAGGGGGTCGTGGCTACACCTTC. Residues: CSASPGTGGRGYTF.

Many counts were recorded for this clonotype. The CDR3: CASSYSLGIYEQYF. The CDR3 DNA is TGTGCCAGCAGTTACTCGTTAGGGATCTACGAGCAGTACTTC. The genes are TRBV6-5 and TRBJ2-7; D is unclear. Per the germline V gene, CDR1 is MNHEY and CDR2 is SVGAGI. The CDR3 length is 14 residues. Trimming removed 0 bases from V and 3 bases from J, with 9 bases in between.

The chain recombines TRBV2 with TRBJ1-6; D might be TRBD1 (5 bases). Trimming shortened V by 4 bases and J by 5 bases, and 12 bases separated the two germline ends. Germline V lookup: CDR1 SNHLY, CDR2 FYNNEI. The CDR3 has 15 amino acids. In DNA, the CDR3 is TGTGCCAGCAGTGTTTTACAGGAAAATAATTCACCCCTCCACTTT. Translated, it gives CASSVLQENNSPLHF.

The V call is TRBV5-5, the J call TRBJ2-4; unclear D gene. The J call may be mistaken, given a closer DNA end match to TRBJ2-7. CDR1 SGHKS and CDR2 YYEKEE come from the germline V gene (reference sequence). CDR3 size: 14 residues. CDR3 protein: CASSLDPSRYEQYF. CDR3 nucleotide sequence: TGTGCCAGCAGCTTGGATCCTTCGAGGTACGAGCAGTACTTC.

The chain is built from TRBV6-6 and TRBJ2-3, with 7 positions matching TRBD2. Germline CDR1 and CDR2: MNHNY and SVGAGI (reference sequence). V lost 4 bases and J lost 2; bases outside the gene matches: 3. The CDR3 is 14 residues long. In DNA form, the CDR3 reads TGTGCCAGCAGTTCCAAGCGGGACACAGATACGCAGTATTTT. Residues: CASSSKRDTDTQYF.

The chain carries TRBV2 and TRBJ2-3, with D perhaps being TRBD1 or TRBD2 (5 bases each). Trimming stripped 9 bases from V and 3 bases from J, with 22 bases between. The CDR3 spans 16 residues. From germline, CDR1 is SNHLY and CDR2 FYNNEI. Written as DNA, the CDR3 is TGTGCCAGTACACCCTGGGGCCCCTGGGGGACAGATACGCAGTATTTT. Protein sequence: CASTPWGPWGTDTQYF. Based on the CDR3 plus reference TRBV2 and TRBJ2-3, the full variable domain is EPEVTQTPSHQVTQMGQEVILRCVPISNHLYFYWYRQILGQKVEFLVSFYNNEISEKSEIFDDQFSVERPDGSNFTLKIRSTKLEDSAMYFCASTPWGPWGTDTQYFGPGTRLTVL.

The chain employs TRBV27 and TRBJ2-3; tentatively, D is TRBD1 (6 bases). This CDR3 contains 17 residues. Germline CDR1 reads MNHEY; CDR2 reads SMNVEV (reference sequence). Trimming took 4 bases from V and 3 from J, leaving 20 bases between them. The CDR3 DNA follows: TGTGCCAGCAGTTACGCACCCGGGACACCTTGGACAGATACGCAGTATTTT. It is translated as CASSYAPGTPWTDTQYF.

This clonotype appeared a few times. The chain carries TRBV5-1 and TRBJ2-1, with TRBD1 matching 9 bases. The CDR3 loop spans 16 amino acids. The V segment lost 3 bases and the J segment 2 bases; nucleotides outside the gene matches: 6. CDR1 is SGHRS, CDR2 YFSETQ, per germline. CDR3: CASSWSTGGPYNEQFF. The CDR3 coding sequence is TGCGCCAGCAGCTGGAGTACAGGGGGCCCCTACAATGAGCAGTTCTTC.

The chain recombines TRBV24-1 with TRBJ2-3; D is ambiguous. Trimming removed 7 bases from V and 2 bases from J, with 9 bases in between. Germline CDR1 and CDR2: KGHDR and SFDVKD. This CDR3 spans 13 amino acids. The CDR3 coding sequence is TGTGCCACCAGCACAGACTTCACAGATACGCAGTATTTT. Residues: CATSTDFTDTQYF.

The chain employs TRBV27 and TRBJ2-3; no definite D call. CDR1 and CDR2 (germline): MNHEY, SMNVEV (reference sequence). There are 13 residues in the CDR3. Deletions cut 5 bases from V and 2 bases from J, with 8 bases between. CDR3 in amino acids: CASSRRYTDTQYF. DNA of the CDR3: TGTGCCAGCAGTAGGAGATACACAGATACGCAGTATTTT.

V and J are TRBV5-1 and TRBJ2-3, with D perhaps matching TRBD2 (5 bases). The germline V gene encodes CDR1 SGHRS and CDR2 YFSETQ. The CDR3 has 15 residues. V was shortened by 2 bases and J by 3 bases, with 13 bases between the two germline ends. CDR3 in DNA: TGCGCCAGCAGCTTCCTGCCCGGGAATACAGATACGCAGTATTTT. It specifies CASSFLPGNTDTQYF. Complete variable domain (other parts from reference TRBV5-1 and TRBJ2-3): KAGVTQTPRYLIKTRGQQVTLSCSPISGHRSVSWYQQTPGQGLQFLFEYFSETQRNKGNFPGRFSGRQFSNSRSEMNVSTLELGDSALYLCASSFLPGNTDTQYFGPGTRLTVL.

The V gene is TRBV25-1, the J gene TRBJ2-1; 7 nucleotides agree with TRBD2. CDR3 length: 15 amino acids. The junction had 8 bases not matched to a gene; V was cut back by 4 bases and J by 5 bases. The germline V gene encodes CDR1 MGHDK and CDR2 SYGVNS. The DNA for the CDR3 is TGTGCCAGCAGTGGTTCGACTAGCTGGGACAATGAGCAGTTCTTC. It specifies CASSGSTSWDNEQFF.

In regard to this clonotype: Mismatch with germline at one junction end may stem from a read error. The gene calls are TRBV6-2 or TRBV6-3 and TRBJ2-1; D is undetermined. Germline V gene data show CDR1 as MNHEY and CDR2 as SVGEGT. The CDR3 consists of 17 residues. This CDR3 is CASSNKDLLEAYSEQFF. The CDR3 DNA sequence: TGTGCCAGCAGTAACAAAGACCTACTTGAGGCGTACAGTGAGCAGTTCTTC.

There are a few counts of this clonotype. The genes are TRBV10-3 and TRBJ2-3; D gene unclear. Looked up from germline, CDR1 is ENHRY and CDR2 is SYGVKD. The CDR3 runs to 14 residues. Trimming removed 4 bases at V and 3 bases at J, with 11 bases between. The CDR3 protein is CAISVQLSTDTQYF. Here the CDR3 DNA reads TGTGCCATCAGTGTACAGCTATCAACAGATACGCAGTATTTT.

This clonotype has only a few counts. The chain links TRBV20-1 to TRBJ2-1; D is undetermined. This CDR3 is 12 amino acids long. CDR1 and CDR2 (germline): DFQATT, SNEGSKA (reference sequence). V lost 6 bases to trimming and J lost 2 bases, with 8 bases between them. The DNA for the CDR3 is TGCAGTGCCCGAACACCCTACAATGAGCAGTTCTTC. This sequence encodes CSARTPYNEQFF.

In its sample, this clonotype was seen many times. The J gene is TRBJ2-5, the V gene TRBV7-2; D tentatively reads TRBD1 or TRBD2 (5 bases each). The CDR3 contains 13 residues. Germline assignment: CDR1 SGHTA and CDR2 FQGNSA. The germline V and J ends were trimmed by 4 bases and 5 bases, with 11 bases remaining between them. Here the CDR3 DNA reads TGTGCCAGCAGCTATTCGGGACGGGAGACCCAGTACTTC. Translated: CASSYSGRETQYF.

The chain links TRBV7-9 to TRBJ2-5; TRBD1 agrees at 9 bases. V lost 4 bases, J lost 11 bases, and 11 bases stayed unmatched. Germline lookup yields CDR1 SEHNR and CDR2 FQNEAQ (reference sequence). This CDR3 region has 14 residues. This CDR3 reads CASSSGTGSNEQYF. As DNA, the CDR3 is TGTGCCAGCAGCTCAGGGACAGGGAGCAATGAGCAGTACTTC. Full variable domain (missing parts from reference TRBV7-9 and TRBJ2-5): DTGVSQNPRHKITKRGQNVTFRCDPISEHNRLYWYRQTLGQGPEFLTYFQNEAQLEKSRLLSDRFSAERPKGSFSTLEIQRTEQGDSAMYLCASSSGTGSNEQYFGPGTRLLVL.